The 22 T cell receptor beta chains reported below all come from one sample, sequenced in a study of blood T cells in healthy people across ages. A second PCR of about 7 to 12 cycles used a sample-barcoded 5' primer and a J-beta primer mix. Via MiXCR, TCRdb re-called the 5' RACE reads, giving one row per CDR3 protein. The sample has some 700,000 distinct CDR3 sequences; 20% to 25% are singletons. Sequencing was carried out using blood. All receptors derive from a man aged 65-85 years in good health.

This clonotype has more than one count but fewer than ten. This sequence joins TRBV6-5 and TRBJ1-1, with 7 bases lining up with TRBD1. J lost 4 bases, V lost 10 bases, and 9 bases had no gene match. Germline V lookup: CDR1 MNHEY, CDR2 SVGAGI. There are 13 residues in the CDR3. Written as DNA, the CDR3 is TGTGCCACCCGGACAGGTAGGAGCACTGAAGCTTTCTTT. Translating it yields CATRTGRSTEAFF.

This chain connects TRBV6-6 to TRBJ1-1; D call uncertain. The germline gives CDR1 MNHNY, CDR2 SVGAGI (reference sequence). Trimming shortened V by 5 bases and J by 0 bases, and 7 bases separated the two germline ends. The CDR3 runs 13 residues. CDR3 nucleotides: TGTGCCAGCAGTCACATTATGAACACTGAAGCTTTCTTT. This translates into CASSHIMNTEAFF.

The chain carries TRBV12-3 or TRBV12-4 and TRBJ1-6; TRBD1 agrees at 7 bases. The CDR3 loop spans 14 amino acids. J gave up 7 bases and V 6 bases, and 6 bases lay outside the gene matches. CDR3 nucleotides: TGTGCCAGCAGATTACGGGACAGAAATTCACCCCTCCACTTT. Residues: CASRLRDRNSPLHF.

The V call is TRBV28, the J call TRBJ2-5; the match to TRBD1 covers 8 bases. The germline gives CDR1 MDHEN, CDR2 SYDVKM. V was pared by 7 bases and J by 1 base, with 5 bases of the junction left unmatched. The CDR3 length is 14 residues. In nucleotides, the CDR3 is TGTGCCAGCACTGACAGGGGCCCCCAAGAGACCCAGTACTTC. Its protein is CASTDRGPQETQYF.

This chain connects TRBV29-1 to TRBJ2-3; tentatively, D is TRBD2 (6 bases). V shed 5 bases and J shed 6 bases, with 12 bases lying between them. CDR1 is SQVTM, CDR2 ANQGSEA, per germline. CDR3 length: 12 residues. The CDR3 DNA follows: TGCAGCGTTAGCCCCCGGGGGGATACGCAGTATTTT. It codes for CSVSPRGDTQYF.

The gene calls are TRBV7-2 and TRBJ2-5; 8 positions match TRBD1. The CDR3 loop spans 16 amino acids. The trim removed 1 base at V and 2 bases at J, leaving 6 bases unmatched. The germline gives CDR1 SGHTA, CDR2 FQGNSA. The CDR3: CASSLGPRGLQETQYF. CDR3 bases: TGTGCCAGCAGCTTAGGTCCCAGGGGGCTACAAGAGACCCAGTACTTC.

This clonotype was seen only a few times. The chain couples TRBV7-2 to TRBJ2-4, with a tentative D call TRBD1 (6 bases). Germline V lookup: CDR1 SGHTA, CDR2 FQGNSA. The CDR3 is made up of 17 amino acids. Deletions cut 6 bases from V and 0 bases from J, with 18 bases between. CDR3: CASSPESGEVAKNIQYF. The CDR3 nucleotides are TGTGCCAGCAGTCCGGAATCAGGGGAAGTAGCCAAAAACATTCAGTACTTC.

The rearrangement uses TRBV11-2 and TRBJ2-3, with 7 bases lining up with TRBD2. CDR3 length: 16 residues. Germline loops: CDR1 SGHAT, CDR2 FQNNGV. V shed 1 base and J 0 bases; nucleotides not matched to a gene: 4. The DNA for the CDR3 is TGTGCCAGCAGCTTAGGGGAGGGAACTAGCACAGATACGCAGTATTTT. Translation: CASSLGEGTSTDTQYF. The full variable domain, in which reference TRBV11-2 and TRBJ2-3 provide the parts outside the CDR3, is EAGVAQSPRYKIIEKRQSVAFWCNPISGHATLYWYQQILGQGPKLLIQFQNNGVVDDSQLPKDRFSAERLKGVDSTLKIQPAKLEDSAVYLCASSLGEGTSTDTQYFGPGTRLTVL.

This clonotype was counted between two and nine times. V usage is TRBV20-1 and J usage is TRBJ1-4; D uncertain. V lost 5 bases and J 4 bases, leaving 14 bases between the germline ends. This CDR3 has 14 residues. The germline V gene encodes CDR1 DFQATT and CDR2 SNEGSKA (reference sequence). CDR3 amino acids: CSASAPAYNEKLFF. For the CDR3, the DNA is TGCAGTGCTTCAGCGCCGGCATATAATGAAAAACTGTTTTTT.

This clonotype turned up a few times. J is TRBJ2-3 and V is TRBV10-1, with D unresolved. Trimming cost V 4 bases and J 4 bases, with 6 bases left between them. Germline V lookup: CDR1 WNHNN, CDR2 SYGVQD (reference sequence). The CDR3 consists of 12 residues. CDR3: CASSGTADTQYF. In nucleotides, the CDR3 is TGCGCCAGCAGTGGGACGGCAGATACGCAGTATTTT.

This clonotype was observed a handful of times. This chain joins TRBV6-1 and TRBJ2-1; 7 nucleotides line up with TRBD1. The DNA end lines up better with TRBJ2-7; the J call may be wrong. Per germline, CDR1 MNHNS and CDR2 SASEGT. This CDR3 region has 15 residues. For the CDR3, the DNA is TGTGCCAGCAGTAGACAGGGTGGAACTCGCTACGAGCAGTACTTC. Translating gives CASSRQGGTRYEQYF.

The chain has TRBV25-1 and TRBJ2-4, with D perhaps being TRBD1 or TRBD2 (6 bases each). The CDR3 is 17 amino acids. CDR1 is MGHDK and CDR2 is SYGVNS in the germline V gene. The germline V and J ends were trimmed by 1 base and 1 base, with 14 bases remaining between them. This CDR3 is CASSELAGEEAKNIQYF. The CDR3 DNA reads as TGTGCCAGCAGTGAATTAGCAGGGGAGGAGGCCAAAAACATTCAGTACTTC.

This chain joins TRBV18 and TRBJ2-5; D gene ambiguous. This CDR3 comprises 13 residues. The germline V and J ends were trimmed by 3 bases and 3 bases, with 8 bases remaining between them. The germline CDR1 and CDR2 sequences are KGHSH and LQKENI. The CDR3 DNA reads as TGTGCCAGCTCACCCGGGCAGGAAGAGACCCAGTACTTC. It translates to CASSPGQEETQYF.

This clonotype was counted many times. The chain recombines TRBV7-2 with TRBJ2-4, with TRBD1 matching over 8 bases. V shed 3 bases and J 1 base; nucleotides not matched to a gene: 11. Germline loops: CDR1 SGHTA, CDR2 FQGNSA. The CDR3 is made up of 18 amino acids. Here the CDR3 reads CASSFGLAGGWAKNIQYF. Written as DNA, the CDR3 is TGTGCCAGCAGCTTCGGCCTAGCAGGGGGCTGGGCCAAAAACATTCAGTACTTC.

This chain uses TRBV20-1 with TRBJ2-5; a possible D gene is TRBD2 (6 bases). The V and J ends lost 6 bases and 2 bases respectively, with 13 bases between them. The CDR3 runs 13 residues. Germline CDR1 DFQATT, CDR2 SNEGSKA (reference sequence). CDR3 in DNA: TGCAGTGCCCCCTCTCGGGGGCAAGAGACCCAGTACTTC. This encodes CSAPSRGQETQYF.

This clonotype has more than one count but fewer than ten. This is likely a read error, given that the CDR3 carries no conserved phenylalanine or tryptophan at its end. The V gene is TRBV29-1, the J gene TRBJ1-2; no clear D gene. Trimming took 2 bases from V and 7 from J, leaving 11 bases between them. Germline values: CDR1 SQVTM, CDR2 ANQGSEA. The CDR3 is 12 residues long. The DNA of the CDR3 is TGCAGCGTTGAATTGCAGAGCAGTGGCTACACCCTC. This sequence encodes CSVELQSSGYTL.

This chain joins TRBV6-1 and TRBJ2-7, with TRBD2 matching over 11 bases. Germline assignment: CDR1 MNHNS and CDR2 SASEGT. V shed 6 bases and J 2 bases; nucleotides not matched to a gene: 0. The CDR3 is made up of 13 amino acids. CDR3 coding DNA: TGTGCCAGCAGGACTAGCGGGACCTACGAGCAGTACGTC. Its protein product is CASRTSGTYEQYV.

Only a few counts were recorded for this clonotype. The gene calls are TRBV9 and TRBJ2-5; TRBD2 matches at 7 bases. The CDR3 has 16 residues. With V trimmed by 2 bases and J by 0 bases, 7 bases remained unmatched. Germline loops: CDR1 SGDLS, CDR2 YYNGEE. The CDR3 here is CASSVGTTQYQETQYF. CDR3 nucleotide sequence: TGTGCCAGCAGCGTCGGGACTACCCAGTACCAAGAGACCCAGTACTTC.

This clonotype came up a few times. DNA for the CDR3: TGTGCCAGCAGCCCGTCAACTAACTACACCTTC. Its translation is CASSPSTNYTF. V gene TRBV7-9 combines with J gene TRBJ1-2, with no clear D. CDR1 and CDR2 from the germline V gene are SEHNR and FQNEAQ (reference sequence). CDR3 length: 11 residues. Trimming left V 5 bases short and J 10 bases short, with 11 bases between.

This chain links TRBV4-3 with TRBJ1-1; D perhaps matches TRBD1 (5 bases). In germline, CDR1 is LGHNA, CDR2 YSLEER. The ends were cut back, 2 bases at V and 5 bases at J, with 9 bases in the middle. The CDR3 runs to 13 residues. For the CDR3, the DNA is TGCGCCAGCAGCCAAAGGCGGGGGACTGAAGCTTTCTTT. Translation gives CASSQRRGTEAFF.

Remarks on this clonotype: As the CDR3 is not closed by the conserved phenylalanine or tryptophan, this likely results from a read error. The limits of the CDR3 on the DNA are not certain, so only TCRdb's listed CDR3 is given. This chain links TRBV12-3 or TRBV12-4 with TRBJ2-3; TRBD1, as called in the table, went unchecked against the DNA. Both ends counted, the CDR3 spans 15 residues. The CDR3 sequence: CASSLATGSSDTQYS.

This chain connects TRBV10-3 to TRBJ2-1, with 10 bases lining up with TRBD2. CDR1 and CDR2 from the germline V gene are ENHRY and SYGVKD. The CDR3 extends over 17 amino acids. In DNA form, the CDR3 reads TGTACCACCGGTCGGGCGATAGCGGGGGGAACCTACAATGAGCAGTTCTTC. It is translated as CTTGRAIAGGTYNEQFF.